Below, 23 T cell receptor beta chains from the same sample are listed, as sequenced in a study of T cell repertoires in cytomegalovirus infection. The antigens for these receptors are not known. TCRdb recomputed calls from the reads with MiXCR, one row per CDR3 protein. Of around 430,000 distinct CDR3 sequences listed, about 42% are singletons. The starting material was cultured PBMCs, obtained from culture after CMV antigen stimulation. These receptors were collected from a human donor in good health (CMV status not recorded). Some clones in this sample may be carry-over from other donors' samples.

The genes are TRBV3-1 and TRBJ2-7; D remains unclear. CDR3 length: 12 residues. The V end was cut by 0 bases, the J end by 6 bases, with 6 bases between. Looked up from germline, CDR1 is LGHDT and CDR2 is YNNKEL (reference sequence). CDR3 DNA sequence: TGTGCCAGCAGCCAAGATGGGTCCGAGCAGTACTTC. This codes for CASSQDGSEQYF.

A few counts support this clonotype. The CDR3 reads CASSQDQGYEQYF. DNA for the CDR3: TGCGCCAGCAGCCAAGATCAAGGCTACGAGCAGTACTTC. The V gene is TRBV4-3, the J gene TRBJ2-7; no reliable D call. CDR1 and CDR2 from the germline V gene are LGHNA and YSLEER. This CDR3 spans 13 amino acids. Trimming took off 0 bases at V and 3 bases at J, with 6 bases between the two ends.

This clonotype turned up a few times. The chain links TRBV7-8 to TRBJ2-3, with 8 bases aligning to TRBD2. Trimming removed 10 bases from V and 7 bases from J; junction bases left unmatched: 16. The CDR3 totals 15 residues. Germline CDR1 reads SGHVS; CDR2 reads FQNEAQ. The CDR3 nucleotides are TGTGCCACAACTCCGACTAGCGTCTTCAGGAATACGCAGTATTTT. Amino acids: CATTPTSVFRNTQYF.

The chain employs TRBV4-1 and TRBJ1-6; a weak D match, TRBD1 (6 bases). V was trimmed by 0 bases and J by 9 bases, leaving 15 bases between them. The germline CDR1 and CDR2 sequences are MGHRA and YSYEKL. This CDR3 region has 16 residues. The CDR3 DNA reads TGCGCCAGCAGCCAAGATTCCCGGGGGCTGGGTTCACCCCTCCACTTT. Residues: CASSQDSRGLGSPLHF.

This clonotype showed up just a few times. V is TRBV7-2 and J is TRBJ1-2; unclear D gene. Per germline, CDR1 SGHTA and CDR2 FQGNSA. This CDR3 is built from 14 residues. With 5 bases removed from V and 3 bases from J, the gap between germline ends came to 13 bases. The CDR3 is CASSPDGGDYGYTF. DNA of the CDR3: TGTGCCAGCAGCCCGGACGGCGGAGACTATGGCTACACCTTC.

This clonotype was detected only a few times. This chain links TRBV15 with TRBJ2-2; 7 bases align to TRBD1. Germline-derived CDR1 and CDR2 are LNHNV and YYDKDF (reference sequence). The J segment lost 5 bases and the V segment lost 4 bases, leaving 7 bases of the junction unmatched. This CDR3 comprises 15 residues. The CDR3, as DNA: TGTGCCACCAGCACCCACAGGGGTGGGACCGGGGAGCTGTTTTTT. Protein: CATSTHRGGTGELFF.

This chain joins TRBV3-1 and TRBJ1-2; D is undetermined. The V end lost 3 bases, the J end lost 6 bases, and 14 bases lay between the germline ends. The CDR3 contains 14 residues. CDR1 and CDR2 (germline): LGHDT, YNNKEL (reference sequence). The CDR3: CASSQTGIEDGYTF. In DNA, the CDR3 is TGTGCCAGCAGCCAGACGGGAATTGAGGATGGCTACACCTTC.

For this clonotype: A read error may produce the germline difference seen at one junction end. The gene calls are TRBV4-1 and TRBJ1-1; no clear D gene. The CDR3 totals 14 residues. Germline CDR1 and CDR2: MGHRA and YSYEKL. As DNA, the CDR3 is TGTGCCAGCAGCCAAGACGGGAGGGCCACTGAAGCTTTCTTT. Its protein product is CASSQDGRATEAFF.

This clonotype was seen a few times. This chain connects TRBV25-1 to TRBJ1-1; 8 bases match TRBD1. With 3 bases clipped from V and 1 base from J, the junction kept 1 base outside the gene matches. CDR3 length: 14 amino acids. Germline CDR1 and CDR2: MGHDK and SYGVNS. This chain's CDR3 is CASSDDRGNTEAFF. In nucleotides, the CDR3 is TGTGCCAGCAGTGACGACAGGGGGAACACTGAAGCTTTCTTT. Using reference TRBV25-1 and TRBJ1-1 for the parts outside the CDR3, the full variable domain is EADIYQTPRYLVIGTGKKITLECSQTMGHDKMYWYQQDPGMELHLIHYSYGVNSTEKGDLSSESTVSRIRTEHFPLTLESARPSHTSQYLCASSDDRGNTEAFFGQGTRLTVV.

Worth noting for this clonotype: This could be a read error, since a much larger clone is one nucleotide away. V usage is TRBV7-2 and J usage is TRBJ2-2; 7 nucleotides agree with TRBD1. Germline CDR1 reads SGHTA; CDR2 reads FQGNSA. This CDR3 is built from 14 residues. After removal of 6 bases from V and 4 bases from J, the junction contained 5 bases not matched to a gene. Here the CDR3 DNA reads TGTGCCAGCAGGCTACGACAGGGCACCGGGGAGCTGTTTTTT. Translating it yields CASRLRQGTGELFF.

The V gene is TRBV28, the J gene TRBJ2-7; D ambiguous. V lost 4 bases and J lost 7, with 8 bases in between. The CDR3 totals 11 residues. Germline V lookup: CDR1 MDHEN, CDR2 SYDVKM. CDR3 region: CASSSPPEQYF. The CDR3 DNA is TGTGCCAGCAGTTCACCCCCTGAGCAGTACTTC.

This clonotype was observed a handful of times. The V gene is TRBV7-8, the J gene TRBJ1-4; 8 positions agree with TRBD1. Germline V gives CDR1 SGHVS, CDR2 FQNEAQ. The length of the CDR3 is 15 residues. The junction had 6 bases not matched to a gene; V was cut back by 5 bases and J by 4 bases. The CDR3 here is CASSDRGQRNEKLFF. For the CDR3, the DNA is TGTGCCAGCAGCGACAGGGGACAGCGTAATGAAAAACTGTTTTTT.

This chain links TRBV6-6 with TRBJ1-4; possibly TRBD1 for D (6 bases). The CDR3 is made up of 14 amino acids. V lost 4 bases and J 5 bases, leaving 11 bases between the germline ends. Germline V lookup: CDR1 MNHNY, CDR2 SVGAGI (reference sequence). The CDR3 DNA reads TGTGCCAGCAGTTCCGGCGGGGGCAATGAAAAACTGTTTTTT. Its translation: CASSSGGGNEKLFF.

This clonotype was picked up many times. For the CDR3, the DNA is TGTGCCAGCAGCTTAGAGGACAGAGGCTCCTATAATTCACCCCTCCACTTT. Encoded protein: CASSLEDRGSYNSPLHF. The V and J genes are TRBV7-6 and TRBJ1-6, with TRBD1 as a possible D gene (6 bases). Trimming stripped 1 base from V and 0 bases from J, with 10 bases between. This CDR3 comprises 17 residues. Germline lookup yields CDR1 SGHVS and CDR2 FNYEAQ.

The V and J genes are TRBV12-3 or TRBV12-4 and TRBJ2-5; D perhaps matches TRBD2 (6 bases). The length of the CDR3 is 15 residues. V dropped 2 bases and J dropped 1 base, with 11 bases sitting between them. The CDR3 sequence is CASSLPPGAQETQYF. In DNA form, the CDR3 reads TGTGCCAGCAGTTTACCACCGGGAGCCCAAGAGACCCAGTACTTC.

This clonotype was picked up many times. The chain carries TRBV7-2 and TRBJ2-1, with D perhaps matching TRBD1 (6 bases). The CDR3 runs 17 residues. Trimming removed 5 bases from V and 0 bases from J, with 17 bases in between. CDR1 SGHTA and CDR2 FQGNSA come from the germline V gene. In DNA, the CDR3 is TGTGCCAGCAGCACTCGGGCCCTCAGGGGCTCCTACAATGAGCAGTTCTTC. The encoded protein is CASSTRALRGSYNEQFF. Full variable domain (remainder filled in from reference TRBV7-2 and TRBJ2-1): GAGVSQSPSNKVTEKGKDVELRCDPISGHTALYWYRQSLGQGLEFLIYFQGNSAPDKSGLPSDRFSAERTGGSVSTLTIQRTQQEDSAVYLCASSTRALRGSYNEQFFGPGTRLTVL.

This clonotype has at least ten counts. The CDR3 nucleotides are TGTGCCAGCAGCTCGCAAGGGGCGGAAGAAAAACTGTTTTTT. Protein product: CASSSQGAEEKLFF. The chain is built from TRBV7-4 and TRBJ1-4; a possible D gene is TRBD1 (5 bases). With 4 bases removed from V and 8 bases from J, the gap between germline ends came to 14 bases. CDR1 is SGHVT and CDR2 is SQSDAQ in the germline V gene. CDR3 length equals 14 residues.

This clonotype occurred a few times. The chain couples TRBV7-9 to TRBJ2-7; D may match TRBD1 or TRBD2 (6 bases each). Germline V gene sequence: CDR1 SEHNR, CDR2 FQNEAQ (reference sequence). This CDR3 contains 15 residues. V shed 5 bases and J shed 0 bases, with 14 bases lying between them. This CDR3 reads CASSQQGGTSYEQYF. DNA for the CDR3: TGTGCCAGCAGCCAACAGGGAGGTACCTCCTACGAGCAGTACTTC.

This clonotype was counted between two and nine times. The chain is built from TRBV19 and TRBJ2-2; 8 positions agree with TRBD1. This CDR3 spans 16 amino acids. CDR1 is LNHDA and CDR2 is SQIVND in the germline V gene (reference sequence). J was trimmed by 7 bases and V by 7 bases; bases with no gene match: 14. CDR3 coding DNA: TGTGCCAGTACCTCACCCCCGGGACAGGTCATCGGGGAGCTGTTTTTT. Its translation: CASTSPPGQVIGELFF.

The V and J genes are TRBV3-1 and TRBJ1-4, with a possible D match to TRBD1 (5 bases). The germline CDR1 and CDR2 sequences are LGHDT and YNNKEL (reference sequence). There are 14 residues in the CDR3. V was shortened by 4 bases and J by 8 bases, with 14 bases between the two germline ends. The CDR3 DNA is TGTGCCAGCAGCCGGGCAGGGAATGACGAAAAACTGTTTTTT. Encoded protein: CASSRAGNDEKLFF.

The rearrangement joins TRBV18 to TRBJ2-7; 10 bases line up with TRBD2. The CDR3 loop spans 16 amino acids. With 0 bases clipped from V and 2 bases from J, the junction kept 4 bases outside the gene matches. Per germline, CDR1 KGHSH and CDR2 LQKENI. The DNA of the CDR3 is TGTGCCAGCTCACCACCCCTAGCGGGAGCCCCCTACGAGCAGTACTTC. It translates to CASSPPLAGAPYEQYF.

The CDR3 spells CASSEGTPTGSEQFF. The CDR3 DNA is TGTGCCAGCAGTGAAGGGACGCCAACTGGTAGTGAGCAGTTCTTC. This sequence joins TRBV12-3 or TRBV12-4 and TRBJ2-1; perhaps D is TRBD1 or TRBD2 (5 bases each). The V end was cut by 5 bases, the J end by 9 bases, with 20 bases between. This CDR3 comprises 15 residues.

This clonotype was observed a single time. The chain carries TRBV10-3 and TRBJ1-1, with 7 bases identical to TRBD1. The CDR3 totals 15 residues. CDR1 and CDR2 from the germline V gene are ENHRY and SYGVKD. V trimming: 3 bases; J trimming: 0 bases; junction bases outside the gene matches: 4. The CDR3 bases are TGTGCCATCAGTGACCCTGGACAGGTGAACACTGAAGCTTTCTTT. This sequence encodes CAISDPGQVNTEAFF.